These 8 T cell receptor beta chains came from one sample sequenced in a study of cytomegalovirus exposure and HLA in healthy donors. PCR amplification relied on 60 Vbeta primers (plus 13 Jbeta primers). The repertoire was sequenced with immunoSEQ multiplex PCR; TCRdb's copy has only in-frame clones and lacks some. The sample consists of about 180,000 clones, 77% of them appearing once. Sequences were obtained from PBMCs. The receptors here all came from a woman in her sixties or seventies in good health and CMV-seropositive.

This clone was seen a handful of times. This chain uses TRBV7-2 with TRBJ1-2, with 9 bases aligning to TRBD1. In germline, CDR1 is SGHTA, CDR2 FQGNSA. Trimming removed 5 bases from V and 2 bases from J; junction bases left unmatched: 6. The CDR3 is 15 amino acids. DNA for the CDR3: TGTGCCAGCAGCAGAGAAGGACAGGGGAACTATGGCTACACCTTC. Encoded protein: CASSREGQGNYGYTF.

The chain couples TRBV7-9 to TRBJ1-1; 7 bases line up with TRBD1. This CDR3 has 17 amino acids. V gave up 2 bases and J gave up 7 bases; unmatched junction bases: 16. Germline CDR1 SEHNR, CDR2 FQNEAQ (reference sequence). The CDR3 coding sequence is TGTGCCAGCAGCTTACTCTTCGACAGGGTGGAGAAGGTTGAAGCTTTCTTT. Amino acid sequence: CASSLLFDRVEKVEAFF. The full variable domain, its missing parts supplied by reference TRBV7-9 and TRBJ1-1, is DTGVSQNPRHKITKRGQNVTFRCDPISEHNRLYWYRQTLGQGPEFLTYFQNEAQLEKSRLLSDRFSAERPKGSFSTLEIQRTEQGDSAMYLCASSLLFDRVEKVEAFFGQGTRLTVV.

The chain is built from TRBV4-2 and TRBJ2-3, with D possibly TRBD2 on 6 matching bases. V was shortened by 0 bases and J by 2 bases, with 15 bases between the two germline ends. This CDR3 region has 17 residues. The germline CDR1 and CDR2 sequences are LGHNA and YNFKEQ. The CDR3 spells CASSQEGGLAFTDTQYF. Written as DNA, the CDR3 is TGTGCCAGCAGCCAAGAAGGAGGTCTAGCGTTCACAGATACGCAGTATTTT.

The V call is TRBV6-5, the J call TRBJ1-4, with D perhaps matching TRBD1 (6 bases). CDR3 length: 14 amino acids. Germline V lookup: CDR1 MNHEY, CDR2 SVGAGI. The ends were cut back, 5 bases at V and 4 bases at J, with 11 bases in the middle. CDR3 nucleotide sequence: TGTGCCAGCAGTCTGACAGGTTTTAATGAAAAACTGTTTTTT. Protein product: CASSLTGFNEKLFF.

The chain couples TRBV7-9 to TRBJ2-7; a weak D match, TRBD1 (5 bases). V lost 8 bases, J lost 3 bases, and 26 bases lay in between. Germline V gives CDR1 SEHNR, CDR2 FQNEAQ (reference sequence). This CDR3 comprises 17 residues. The chain's CDR3 is CASRQLGSSGGSYEQYF. The CDR3 coding sequence is TGTGCCAGCCGACAGCTTGGGTCGAGTGGCGGTAGCTACGAGCAGTACTTC. Full variable domain (outside the CDR3, taken from reference TRBV7-9 and TRBJ2-7): DTGVSQNPRHKITKRGQNVTFRCDPISEHNRLYWYRQTLGQGPEFLTYFQNEAQLEKSRLLSDRFSAERPKGSFSTLEIQRTEQGDSAMYLCASRQLGSSGGSYEQYFGPGTRLTVT.

The chain employs TRBV13 and TRBJ2-5; no clear D. TRBJ2-7 explains the end of the DNA better; the J call may be wrong. This CDR3 contains 13 residues. Germline V gene lookup returns CDR1 PRHDT and CDR2 FYEKMQ (reference sequence). As DNA, the CDR3 is TGTGCCAGCAGCTCACAGAATTCCTACGAGCAGTACTTC. The encoded protein is CASSSQNSYEQYF.

A few counts support this clone. This chain connects TRBV12-5 to TRBJ2-5; 10 nucleotides match TRBD1. With V trimmed by 0 bases and J by 5 bases, 12 bases remained unmatched. The CDR3 is 18 residues long. Germline loops: CDR1 LGHNT, CDR2 FRNRAP. The CDR3 sequence: CASGLVHGPGQGRETQYF. CDR3 nucleotide sequence: TGTGCTAGTGGTTTGGTACATGGTCCGGGACAGGGGAGGGAGACCCAGTACTTC.

The V and J genes are TRBV19 and TRBJ2-3, with D perhaps matching TRBD1 (5 bases). Per the germline V gene, CDR1 is LNHDA and CDR2 is SQIVND (reference sequence). V lost 9 bases and J lost 4, with 17 bases in between. This CDR3 is built from 14 residues. The CDR3 DNA reads TGTGCCAGCAGGGAACTCCGGTACTCAGATACGCAGTATTTT. Protein: CASRELRYSDTQYF.